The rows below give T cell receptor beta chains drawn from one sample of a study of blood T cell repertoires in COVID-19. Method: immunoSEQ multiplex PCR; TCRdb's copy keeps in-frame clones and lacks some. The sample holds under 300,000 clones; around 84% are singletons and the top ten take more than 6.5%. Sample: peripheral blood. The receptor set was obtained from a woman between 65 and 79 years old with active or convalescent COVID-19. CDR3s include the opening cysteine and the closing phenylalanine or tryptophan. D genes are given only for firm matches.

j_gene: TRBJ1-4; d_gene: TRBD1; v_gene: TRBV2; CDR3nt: TGTGCCAGCACGACAGGGCGACTTACTAATGAAAAACTGTTTTTT; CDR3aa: CASTTGRLTNEKLFF
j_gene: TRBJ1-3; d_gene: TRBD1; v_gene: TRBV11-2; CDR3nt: TGTGCCAGCAGCCTTGGACAGGCGGCTTCTGGAAACACCATATATTTT; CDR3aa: CASSLGQAASGNTIYF
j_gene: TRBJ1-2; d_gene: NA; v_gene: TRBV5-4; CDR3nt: TGTGCCAGCAGTCCCAGGGCTTCCTATGGCTACACCTTC; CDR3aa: CASSPRASYGYTF
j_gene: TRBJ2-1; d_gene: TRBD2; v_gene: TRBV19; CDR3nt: TGTGCCACCTCGGGACTAGCGGGGGCGGGGGAGCAGTTCTTC; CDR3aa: CATSGLAGAGEQFF
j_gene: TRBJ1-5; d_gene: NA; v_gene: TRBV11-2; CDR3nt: TGTGCCAGCAGTCTAGGGGAGGGTACTAATCAGCCCCAGCATTTT; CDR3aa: CASSLGEGTNQPQHF
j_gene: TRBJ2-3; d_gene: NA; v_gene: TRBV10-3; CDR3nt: TGTGCCATCAGTGCACAGGGAGCCACAGATACGCAGTATTTT; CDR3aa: CAISAQGATDTQYF
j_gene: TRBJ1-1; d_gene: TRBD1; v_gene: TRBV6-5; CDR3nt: TGTGCCAGCAGTTTAAGAGTAGGGACAGGAACCATTGAAGCTTTCTTT; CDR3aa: CASSLRVGTGTIEAFF
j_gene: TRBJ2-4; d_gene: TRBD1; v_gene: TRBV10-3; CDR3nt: TGTGCCATCAGTGACCCTCGGACAGGGGAAAACATTCAGTACTTC; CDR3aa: CAISDPRTGENIQYF
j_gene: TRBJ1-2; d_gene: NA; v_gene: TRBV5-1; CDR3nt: TGCGCCAGCAACCTCCTTGGAGCTAACTATGGCTACACCTTC; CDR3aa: CASNLLGANYGYTF
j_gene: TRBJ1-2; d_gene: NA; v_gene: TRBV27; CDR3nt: TGTGCCAGCAGTTTGAGGGAAAACTATGGCTACACCTTC; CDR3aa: CASSLRENYGYTF